These T cell receptor beta chains were read from a single sample in a study of blood T cell repertoires in COVID-19. Method: immunoSEQ multiplex PCR; TCRdb's copy keeps in-frame clones and lacks some. This table holds over 200,000 clones, 70% to 90% found once. Sequenced input: PBMCs or T cells enriched from blood (not recorded which). These receptors were collected from a man between 18 and 29 years old who had recovered from COVID-19. CDR3s include the opening cysteine and the closing phenylalanine or tryptophan. Fields, in order: V gene, D gene, J gene, clone size, CDR3 protein, CDR3 DNA. A D gene is named only where the DNA matches it firmly. A row's size may be missing; if present it is once, few, many or a size class.

TRBV5-6	.	TRBJ2-5	.	CASSLISEETQYF	TGTGCCAGCAGCTTGATCAGCGAAGAGACCCAGTACTTC
TRBV5-1	TRBD1	TRBJ2-2	.	CASSLRTGTGNTGELFF	TGCGCCAGCAGCTTGCGTACCGGGACAGGGAACACCGGGGAGCTGTTTTTT
TRBV11-2	.	TRBJ2-2	.	CASSSQDYQKSPTGELFF	TGTGCCAGCAGCTCTCAGGACTACCAAAAGAGCCCCACCGGGGAGCTGTTTTTT
TRBV3-1/TRBV3-2	.	TRBJ1-2	many	CASSHSGYGYGYTF	TGTGCCAGCAGCCATTCGGGGTACGGCTATGGCTACACCTTC
TRBV27	.	TRBJ1-2	.	CASSLLSGGAVYGYTF	TGTGCCAGCAGTTTGTTAAGTGGCGGGGCGGTCTATGGCTACACCTTC
TRBV28	TRBD2	TRBJ2-4	.	CASSISSGFGIQYF	TGTGCCAGCAGTATCAGTAGCGGGTTCGGCATTCAGTACTTC
TRBV6-5	TRBD1	TRBJ1-6	once	CASSTDRGGNSPLHF	TGTGCCAGCAGCACCGACAGGGGAGGGAATTCACCCCTCCACTTT
TRBV5-1	TRBD1	TRBJ2-7	.	CASSLNDRGLYEQYF	TGCGCCAGCAGCCTAAACGACAGGGGGCTGTACGAGCAGTACTTC
TRBV5-1	.	TRBJ1-3	.	CASSSGQLNTIYF	TGCGCCAGCAGCTCCGGACAGTTAAACACCATATATTTT
TRBV29-1	TRBD2	TRBJ2-1	.	CSVEAPGLAGNEQFF	TGCAGCGTTGAAGCGCCGGGACTAGCGGGTAATGAGCAGTTCTTC
TRBV3-1/TRBV3-2	TRBD1	TRBJ2-2	.	CASSRSRGYNTGELFF	TGTGCCAGCAGCCGCAGCAGGGGGTATAACACCGGGGAGCTGTTTTTT
TRBV5-1	TRBD1	TRBJ1-6	.	CASRPGQGDRSYNSPLHF	TGCGCCAGCAGACCGGGACAGGGTGATAGGTCCTATAATTCACCCCTCCACTTT
TRBV2	TRBD1	TRBJ1-5	.	CASSGTGQYSNQPQHF	TGTGCCAGCAGTGGGACAGGACAATATAGCAATCAGCCCCAGCATTTT
TRBV10-2	.	TRBJ2-3	.	CASSPLGTSGSIGQYF	TGCGCCAGCTCTCCACTGGGGACGAGCGGGTCAATTGGGCAGTATTTT
TRBV21-1	.	TRBJ2-5	.	CASSSAGGSGSKETQYF	TGTGCCAGCAGCTCGGCCGGGGGTAGCGGGAGTAAAGAGACCCAGTACTTC
TRBV30	TRBD2	TRBJ2-4	.	CAWSELGLAMNIQYF	TGTGCCTGGAGTGAATTGGGACTAGCGATGAACATTCAGTACTTC
TRBV16	.	TRBJ2-7	.	CASSQNRESSYEQYF	TGTGCCAGCAGCCAGAACAGGGAGAGCTCCTACGAGCAGTACTTC
TRBV7-2	.	TRBJ1-2	.	CASSPPISGGRHYGYTF	TGTGCCAGCAGCCCTCCCATTTCGGGGGGGAGACACTATGGCTACACCTTC
TRBV14	.	TRBJ2-3	.	CASSPLNTDTQYF	TGTGCCAGCAGCCCACTCAACACAGATACGCAGTATTTT
TRBV7-3	.	TRBJ2-3	.	CASSSTPRVGTDTQYF	TGTGCCAGCAGCTCAACTCCGCGGGTGGGGACAGATACGCAGTATTTT
TRBV28	.	TRBJ2-7	.	CASQGGWYEQYF	TGTGCCAGCCAAGGCGGGTGGTACGAGCAGTACTTC
TRBV30	.	TRBJ1-6	.	CATTGSAPPLHF	TGTGCCACCACAGGGAGCGCGCCACCCCTCCACTTT
TRBV12-5	.	TRBJ1-2	.	CASGLPNNYGYTF	TGTGCTAGCGGGTTACCAAATAACTATGGCTACACCTTC
TRBV11-2	TRBD2	TRBJ2-3	.	CASSPRGRAQDTQYF	TGTGCCAGCAGCCCTCGGGGGAGGGCCCAAGATACGCAGTATTTT
TRBV10-3	TRBD1	TRBJ1-5	.	CAISEQGENQPQHF	TGTGCCATCAGTGAACAGGGGGAAAATCAGCCCCAGCATTTT
TRBV29-1	.	TRBJ2-7	.	CSVYRESSYEQYF	TGCAGCGTTTACAGGGAGAGCTCCTACGAGCAGTACTTC
TRBV5-1	TRBD1	TRBJ2-7	few	CASSLLGTGHYEQYF	TGCGCCAGCAGCTTGTTAGGGACAGGGCACTACGAGCAGTACTTC
TRBV11-2	.	TRBJ2-3	.	CASSPRRRGSGRTDTQYF	TGTGCCAGCAGCCCCCGTAGACGTGGCTCGGGTCGCACAGATACGCAGTATTTT
TRBV18	.	TRBJ1-2	.	CASSPSDSAYGYTF	TGTGCCAGCTCACCTTCGGACAGCGCCTATGGCTACACCTTC
TRBV19	TRBD1	TRBJ2-3	.	CASTGTGLSTDTQYF	TGTGCCAGTACGGGGACAGGACTTAGCACAGATACGCAGTATTTT
TRBV27	TRBD2	TRBJ2-3	.	CASSPPSGGAVHTQYF	TGTGCCAGCAGCCCGCCTAGCGGGGGGGCCGTACATACGCAGTATTTT
TRBV2	.	TRBJ2-1	.	CASSDSFYNEQFF	TGTGCCAGCAGTGATAGCTTCTACAATGAGCAGTTCTTC
TRBV20-1	TRBD1	TRBJ1-2	few	CSASPGQGAAYGYTF	TGCAGTGCTAGTCCCGGACAGGGGGCGGCCTATGGCTACACCTTC
TRBV20-1	.	TRBJ2-7	.	CSARSQVEQYF	TGCAGTGCTAGGTCACAGGTCGAGCAGTACTTC
TRBV7-9	.	TRBJ2-1	.	CASSLAGGTPEQFF	TGTGCCAGCAGCTTAGCTGGCGGCACCCCTGAGCAGTTCTTC
TRBV6-6	.	TRBJ1-4	.	CASSYARQGTEKLFF	TGTGCCAGCAGTTACGCGAGGCAGGGAACTGAAAAACTGTTTTTT
TRBV5-1	.	TRBJ2-1	.	CASSLALRGSNEQFF	TGCGCCAGCAGCTTGGCCTTACGGGGGTCCAATGAGCAGTTCTTC
TRBV4-1	TRBD1	TRBJ1-6	.	CASSQDLQGAGSPLHF	TGCGCCAGCAGCCAAGATTTACAGGGGGCGGGATCACCCCTCCACTTT
TRBV18	TRBD1	TRBJ1-1	.	CASSQGTGLNTEAFF	TGTGCCAGCTCCCAGGGGACAGGGTTGAACACTGAAGCTTTCTTT
TRBV27	TRBD2	TRBJ2-3	.	CASRLQGGRAFDTQYF	TGTGCCAGCAGGCTTCAGGGTGGGAGGGCCTTCGATACGCAGTATTTT
TRBV5-4	.	TRBJ1-2	.	CASHLLTGSAGYTF	TGTGCCAGCCACCTTCTTACAGGGTCGGCCGGCTACACCTTC
TRBV28	TRBD2	TRBJ2-1	.	CASTLGAGGPSYNEQFF	TGTGCCAGCACCTTGGGGGCGGGAGGACCATCCTACAATGAGCAGTTCTTC
TRBV30	.	TRBJ1-6	.	CAWMAVYNSPLHF	TGTGCCTGGATGGCCGTTTATAATTCACCCCTCCACTTT
TRBV11-2	.	TRBJ1-2	.	CASSFDRSYGYTF	TGTGCCAGCAGCTTCGATAGGAGCTATGGCTACACCTTC
TRBV7-8	TRBD1	TRBJ2-3	.	CASSLVQGKDTQYF	TGTGCCAGCAGCTTAGTACAGGGGAAGGATACGCAGTATTTT
TRBV29-1	TRBD1	TRBJ1-2	.	CSAPGQGASGYTF	TGCAGCGCACCGGGACAGGGGGCGAGTGGCTACACCTTC
TRBV27	TRBD1	TRBJ2-7	.	CASSWSGQGSYEQYF	TGTGCCAGCAGTTGGAGCGGACAGGGGTCCTACGAGCAGTACTTC
TRBV9	.	TRBJ2-1	.	CASSVTSTTYNEQFF	TGTGCCAGCAGCGTAACTAGTACAACCTACAATGAGCAGTTCTTC
TRBV28	.	TRBJ1-2	.	CASEGALNYGYTF	TGTGCCAGCGAAGGGGCGTTGAACTATGGCTACACCTTC
TRBV6-1	TRBD1	TRBJ2-7	.	CASSEMGTGTYEQYF	TGTGCCAGCAGTGAAATGGGGACAGGGACCTACGAGCAGTACTTC
TRBV12-3/TRBV12-4	TRBD1	TRBJ2-1	.	CASGTEPYNEQFF	TGTGCCAGCGGGACAGAGCCATACAATGAGCAGTTCTTC